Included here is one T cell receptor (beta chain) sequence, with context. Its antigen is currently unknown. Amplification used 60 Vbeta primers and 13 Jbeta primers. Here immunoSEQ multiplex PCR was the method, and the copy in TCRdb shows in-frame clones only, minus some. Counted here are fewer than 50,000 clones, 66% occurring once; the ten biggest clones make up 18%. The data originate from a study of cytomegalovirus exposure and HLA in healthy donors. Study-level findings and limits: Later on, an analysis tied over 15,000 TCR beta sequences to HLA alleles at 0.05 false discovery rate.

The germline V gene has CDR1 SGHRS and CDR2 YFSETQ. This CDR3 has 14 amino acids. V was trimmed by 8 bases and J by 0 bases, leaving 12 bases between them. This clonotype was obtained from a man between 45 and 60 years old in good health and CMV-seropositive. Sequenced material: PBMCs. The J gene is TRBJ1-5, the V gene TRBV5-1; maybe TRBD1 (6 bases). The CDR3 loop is CARYNRASNQPQHF. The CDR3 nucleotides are TGCGCCAGGTATAACAGGGCTAGCAATCAGCCCCAGCATTTT.